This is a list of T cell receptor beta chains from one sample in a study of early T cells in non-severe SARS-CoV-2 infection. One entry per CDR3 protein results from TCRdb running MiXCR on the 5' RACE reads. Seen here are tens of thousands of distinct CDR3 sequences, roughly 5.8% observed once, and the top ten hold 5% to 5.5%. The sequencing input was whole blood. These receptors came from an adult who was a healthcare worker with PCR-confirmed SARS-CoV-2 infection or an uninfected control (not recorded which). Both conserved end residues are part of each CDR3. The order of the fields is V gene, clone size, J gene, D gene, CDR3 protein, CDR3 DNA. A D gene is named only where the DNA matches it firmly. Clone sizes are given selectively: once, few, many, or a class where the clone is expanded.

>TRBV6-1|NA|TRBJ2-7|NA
CASSIGGVGEQYF
TGTGCCAGCAGTATTGGCGGTGTAGGCGAGCAGTACTTC
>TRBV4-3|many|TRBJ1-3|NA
CASSQDLADSGNTIYF
TGCGCCAGCAGCCAAGATTTGGCGGACTCTGGAAACACCATATATTTT
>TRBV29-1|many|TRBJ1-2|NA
CSVEGQPRPYTF
TGCAGCGTTGAAGGACAGCCGAGGCCCTACACCTTC
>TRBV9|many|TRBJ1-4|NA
CASSGRGGNEKLFF
TGTGCCAGCAGCGGGAGAGGCGGAAACGAAAAACTGTTTTTT
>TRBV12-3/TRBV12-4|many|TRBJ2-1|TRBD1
CASSHRQGVSLIF
TGTGCCAGCAGTCACCGACAGGGCGTTTCGTTAATCTTC
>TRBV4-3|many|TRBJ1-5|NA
CASSQDWRGPQPQHF
TGCGCCAGCAGCCAAGATTGGCGGGGGCCTCAGCCCCAGCATTTT
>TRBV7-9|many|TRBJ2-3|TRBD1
CASSLGRGFPDTQYF
TGTGCCAGCAGCTTGGGCAGGGGGTTCCCAGATACGCAGTATTTT
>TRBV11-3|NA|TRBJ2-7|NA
CASSRGREDHEQYF
TGTGCCAGCAGCAGAGGGCGGGAAGACCACGAGCAGTACTTC
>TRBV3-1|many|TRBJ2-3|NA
CASSHSLGADTQYF
TGTGCCAGCAGCCATTCCCTGGGGGCAGATACGCAGTATTTT
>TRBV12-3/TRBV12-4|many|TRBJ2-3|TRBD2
CASSHLAGGPHDTQYF
TGTGCCAGCAGTCATTTAGCGGGAGGGCCGCATGATACGCAGTATTTT
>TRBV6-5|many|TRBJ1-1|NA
CASSYSSRGTEAFF
TGTGCCAGCAGTTACTCGTCAAGAGGGACTGAAGCTTTCTTT
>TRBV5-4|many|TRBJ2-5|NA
CASSPTLEVGTQYF
TGTGCCAGCAGCCCTACATTGGAGGTCGGGACCCAGTACTTC
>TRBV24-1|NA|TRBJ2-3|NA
CATLNIHTDTQYF
TGTGCCACCCTCAATATCCACACAGATACGCAGTATTTT
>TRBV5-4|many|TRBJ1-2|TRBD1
CASSPGTGGAVGYTF
TGTGCCAGCAGTCCCGGGACAGGGGGCGCGGTTGGCTACACCTTC
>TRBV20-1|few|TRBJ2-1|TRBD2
CSARLAGNEQFF
TGCAGTGCTAGACTAGCGGGAAATGAGCAGTTCTTC
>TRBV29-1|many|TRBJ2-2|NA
CSVMSPIWSEDDTGELFF
TGCAGCGTTATGTCCCCTATTTGGTCTGAGGACGACACCGGGGAGCTGTTTTTT
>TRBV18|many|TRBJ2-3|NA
CASSPNLVVSTDTQYF
TGTGCCAGCTCACCAAACCTCGTGGTTTCCACAGATACGCAGTATTTT
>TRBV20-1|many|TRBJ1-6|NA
CSARDRKGHSNSPLHF
TGCAGTGCTAGAGATCGGAAGGGGCATAGTAATTCACCCCTCCACTTT
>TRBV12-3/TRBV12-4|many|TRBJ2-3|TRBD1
CASSIGQGTDTQYF
TGTGCCAGCAGTATCGGACAGGGGACAGATACGCAGTATTTT
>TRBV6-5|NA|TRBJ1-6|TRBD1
CASSYSQGMNSPLHF
TGTGCCAGCAGTTACTCACAGGGGATGAATTCACCCCTCCACTTT
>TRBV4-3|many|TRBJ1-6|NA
CASSQEEAYNSPLHF
TGCGCCAGCAGCCAAGAGGAAGCCTATAATTCACCCCTCCACTTT
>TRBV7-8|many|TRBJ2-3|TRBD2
CASSPGLAGGPSDTQYF
TGTGCCAGCAGCCCCGGACTAGCGGGAGGGCCATCGGATACGCAGTATTTT
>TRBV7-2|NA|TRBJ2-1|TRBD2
CASSLDVGRTNEQFF
TGTGCCAGCAGCTTAGACGTCGGGAGGACGAATGAGCAGTTCTTC
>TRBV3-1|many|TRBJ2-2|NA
CASSQEGGGPRGGELFF
TGTGCCAGCAGCCAAGAAGGTGGTGGGCCACGAGGCGGGGAGCTGTTTTTT
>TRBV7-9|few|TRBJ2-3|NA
CASSRSGVVDTQYF
TGTGCCAGCAGCCGTTCGGGGGTTGTGGATACGCAGTATTTT
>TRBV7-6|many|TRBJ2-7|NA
CASSLAGDYEQYF
TGTGCCAGCAGCTTAGCGGGGGATTACGAGCAGTACTTC
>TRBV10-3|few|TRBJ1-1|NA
CAIRQTNTEAFF
TGTGCCATACGACAGACAAACACTGAAGCTTTCTTT
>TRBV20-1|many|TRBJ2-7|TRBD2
CSARDRTSGSYEQYF
TGCAGTGCTAGAGACCGGACTAGCGGCTCCTACGAGCAGTACTTC
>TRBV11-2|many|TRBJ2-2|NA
CASSLGRRRNTGELFF
TGTGCCAGCAGCTTAGGACGAAGGCGGAACACCGGGGAGCTGTTTTTT
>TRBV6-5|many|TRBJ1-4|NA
CASSGEVNEKLFF
TGTGCCAGCAGTGGAGAGGTGAATGAAAAACTGTTTTTT
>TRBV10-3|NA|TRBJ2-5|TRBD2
CAISDATSGQETQYF
TGTGCCATCAGTGACGCGACTAGCGGGCAAGAGACCCAGTACTTC
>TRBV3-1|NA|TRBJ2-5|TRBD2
CASSRGGGRIETQYF
TGTGCCAGCAGCCGTGGCGGGGGGAGGATTGAGACCCAGTACTTC
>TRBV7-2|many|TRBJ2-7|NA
CASSLGEDRGEYF
TGTGCCAGCAGCTTAGGGGAGGACCGAGGGGAGTACTTC
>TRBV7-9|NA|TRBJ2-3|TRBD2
CASSRGSLAGVADTQYF
TGTGCCAGCAGCCGGGGAAGTCTAGCGGGAGTGGCAGATACGCAGTATTTT
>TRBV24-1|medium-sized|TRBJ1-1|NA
CATSDFRNTEAFF
TGTGCCACCAGTGATTTTAGGAACACTGAAGCTTTCTTT
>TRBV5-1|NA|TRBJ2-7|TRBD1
CASSLYGTGPYEQYF
TGCGCCAGCAGCTTGTACGGGACAGGACCCTACGAGCAGTACTTC
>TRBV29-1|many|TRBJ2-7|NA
CSVDRNYEQYF
TGCAGCGTTGATAGGAATTACGAGCAGTACTTC
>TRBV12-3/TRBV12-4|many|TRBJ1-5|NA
CASSLGPSNQPQHF
TGTGCCAGCAGTTTGGGACCTAGCAATCAGCCCCAGCATTTT
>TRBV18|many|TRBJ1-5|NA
CASSPQKDQPQHF
TGTGCCAGCTCACCACAAAAGGATCAGCCCCAGCATTTT
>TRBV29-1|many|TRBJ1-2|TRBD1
CSVESGGGGYTF
TGCAGCGTTGAATCAGGGGGCGGTGGCTACACCTTC
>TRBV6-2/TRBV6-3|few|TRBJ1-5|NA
CASSYSTVDRGNQPQHF
TGTGCCAGCAGTTATTCAACCGTGGATAGAGGCAATCAGCCCCAGCATTTT
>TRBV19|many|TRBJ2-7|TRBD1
CASSPGTGTSYEQYF
TGTGCCAGTAGCCCCGGGACAGGGACTTCCTACGAGCAGTACTTC
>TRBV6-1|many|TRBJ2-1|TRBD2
CASSELTSGLYNEQFF
TGTGCCAGCAGTGAATTGACTAGCGGTCTTTACAATGAGCAGTTCTTC
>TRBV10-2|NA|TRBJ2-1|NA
CASSRDGRNPNEQFF
TGCGCCAGCAGTCGGGACGGCCGAAACCCCAATGAGCAGTTCTTC
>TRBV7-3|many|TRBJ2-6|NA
CASNLKTVFTGANVLTF
TGTGCCAGCAACCTTAAAACAGTCTTCACTGGGGCCAACGTCCTGACTTTC
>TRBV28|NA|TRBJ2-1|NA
CASSLDGRRYNEQFF
TGTGCCAGCAGTTTAGACGGAAGACGATACAATGAGCAGTTCTTC
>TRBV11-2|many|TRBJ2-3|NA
CASSFMVTDTQYF
TGTGCCAGCAGCTTTATGGTCACAGATACGCAGTATTTT
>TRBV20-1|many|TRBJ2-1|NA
CSARIQVNEQFF
TGCAGTGCTAGGATACAGGTCAATGAGCAGTTCTTC
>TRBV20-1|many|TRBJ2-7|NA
CSASFRGDYEQYF
TGCAGTGCTAGCTTCAGGGGTGACTACGAGCAGTACTTC
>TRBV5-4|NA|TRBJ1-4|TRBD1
CASSSAGGTEKLFF
TGTGCCAGCAGCTCGGCAGGGGGGACTGAAAAACTGTTTTTT
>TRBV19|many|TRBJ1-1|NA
CASTLNLGAPNTEAFF
TGTGCCAGTACCCTAAACCTCGGGGCGCCTAACACTGAAGCTTTCTTT
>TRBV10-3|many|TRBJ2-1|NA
CAAGPGRDEQFF
TGTGCCGCTGGCCCAGGGCGGGATGAGCAGTTCTTC
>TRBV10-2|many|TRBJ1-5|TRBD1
CASSEMTGVRDQPQHF
TGCGCCAGCAGTGAAATGACAGGGGTGAGAGATCAGCCCCAGCATTTT
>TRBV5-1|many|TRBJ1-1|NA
CASSSRGGMNTEAFF
TGCGCCAGCAGCTCCCGTGGGGGGATGAACACTGAAGCTTTCTTT